One sample yielded the 19 T cell receptor beta chains listed below, sequenced in a study of technical replicates of blood from a handful of donors. The data were produced by immunoSEQ multiplex PCR, yet TCRdb's version contains in-frame clones alone and is incomplete. The sample shows under 100,000 clones, about 94% of them seen only once. Sequencing input: T cells isolated from PBMCs. These receptors were obtained from a human donor in good health.

This chain uses TRBV27 with TRBJ2-7; tentatively, D is TRBD2 (6 bases). V lost 4 bases and J lost 2, with 9 bases in between. This CDR3 has 13 residues. Looked up from germline, CDR1 is MNHEY and CDR2 is SMNVEV (reference sequence). DNA for the CDR3: TGTGCCAGCAGTTCCGGGGGAACCTACGAGCAGTACTTC. Its translation is CASSSGGTYEQYF.

The chain combines TRBV27 with TRBJ2-7; TRBD1 matches 9 bases. The CDR3 has 14 amino acids. Per the germline V gene, CDR1 is MNHEY and CDR2 is SMNVEV (reference sequence). V shed 3 bases, J shed 3 bases, and the junction held 3 bases outside the gene matches. The chain's CDR3 is CASSLDRGLYEQYF. For the CDR3, the DNA is TGTGCCAGCAGTTTGGACAGGGGACTCTACGAGCAGTACTTC.

The chain couples TRBV4-1 to TRBJ2-1, with 7 bases lining up with TRBD2. The CDR3 is 15 residues long. V was pared by 1 base and J by 3 bases, with 3 bases of the junction left unmatched. Germline-derived CDR1 and CDR2 are MGHRA and YSYEKL. CDR3 coding DNA: TGCGCCAGCAGCCAAGTTCCGGGAGGCTACAATGAGCAGTTCTTC. Protein product: CASSQVPGGYNEQFF.

V and J are TRBV29-1 and TRBJ2-5; the match to TRBD1 covers 7 bases. This CDR3 has 13 residues. V dropped 7 bases and J dropped 3; count of bases not matched to a gene: 8. CDR1 SQVTM and CDR2 ANQGSEA come from the germline V gene. The CDR3 region is CSGHRGRKETQYF. The DNA of the CDR3 is TGCAGCGGGCACAGGGGAAGAAAAGAGACCCAGTACTTC.

The rearrangement joins TRBV7-8 to TRBJ1-2, with TRBD1 identical over 10 bases. Unmatched junction bases numbered 6, after V lost 5 bases and J lost 3 bases. Germline V gene data show CDR1 as SGHVS and CDR2 as FQNEAQ. The CDR3 contains 15 residues. The DNA for the CDR3 is TGTGCCAGCAGCGCCAGGGGACAGGGGCACTATGGCTACACCTTC. It specifies CASSARGQGHYGYTF.

This clone was picked up one time. The chain links TRBV5-5 to TRBJ1-2; D is perhaps TRBD1 (6 bases). CDR1 and CDR2 from the germline V gene are SGHKS and YYEKEE (reference sequence). This CDR3 contains 16 residues. Trimming took off 1 base at V and 4 bases at J, with 17 bases between the two ends. CDR3 amino acids: CASSLTLGQTGYGYTF. For the CDR3, the DNA is TGTGCCAGCAGCTTGACCCTTGGACAGACCGGCTATGGCTACACCTTC. Combining the CDR3 with reference TRBV5-5 and TRBJ1-2 gives the whole variable domain DAGVTQSPTHLIKTRGQQVTLRCSPISGHKSVSWYQQVLGQGPQFIFQYYEKEERGRGNFPDRFSARQFPNYSSELNVNALLLGDSALYLCASSLTLGQTGYGYTFGSGTRLTVV.

The chain uses TRBV7-9 and TRBJ2-7, with TRBD2 matching over 11 bases. Germline values: CDR1 SEHNR, CDR2 FQNEAQ (reference sequence). J lost 6 bases, V lost 2 bases, and 3 bases had no gene match. CDR3 length: 14 amino acids. This chain's CDR3 is CASSLSSGGREQYF. CDR3 DNA: TGTGCCAGCAGCTTATCTAGCGGGGGGCGCGAGCAGTACTTC. Based on the CDR3 plus reference TRBV7-9 and TRBJ2-7, the full variable domain is DTGVSQNPRHKITKRGQNVTFRCDPISEHNRLYWYRQTLGQGPEFLTYFQNEAQLEKSRLLSDRFSAERPKGSFSTLEIQRTEQGDSAMYLCASSLSSGGREQYFGPGTRLTVT.

V usage is TRBV6-5 and J usage is TRBJ2-1; 9 bases are shared with TRBD2. Per the germline V gene, CDR1 is MNHEY and CDR2 is SVGAGI. V gave up 7 bases and J gave up 9 bases; unmatched junction bases: 13. The CDR3 is made up of 15 amino acids. The CDR3 DNA sequence: TGTGCCAGCACCAACGGGGCTAGCGGGGCCTCTGAGCAGTTCTTC. Its translation: CASTNGASGASEQFF.

This chain uses TRBV5-1 with TRBJ2-1, with 8 bases aligning to TRBD1. V was pared by 0 bases and J by 3 bases, with 11 bases of the junction left unmatched. The CDR3 totals 18 residues. CDR1 is SGHRS, CDR2 YFSETQ, per germline. The CDR3 spells CASSLGQGAWSFYNEQFF. For the CDR3, the DNA is TGCGCCAGCAGCTTGGGCCAGGGGGCATGGTCCTTCTACAATGAGCAGTTCTTC.

The chain is built from TRBV10-3 and TRBJ2-3, with TRBD2 matching 13 bases. V was pared by 6 bases and J by 2 bases, with 2 bases of the junction left unmatched. Germline CDR1 ENHRY, CDR2 SYGVKD. The CDR3 is 15 amino acids. CDR3 loop: CAIRTSGGATDTQYF. DNA for the CDR3: TGTGCCATCAGAACTAGCGGGGGGGCCACAGATACGCAGTATTTT.

V gene TRBV5-1 combines with J gene TRBJ2-1; D might be TRBD1 (6 bases). Trimming pared 4 bases from V and 4 bases from J, leaving 18 bases between. Germline CDR1 is SGHRS and CDR2 is YFSETQ. This CDR3 is 16 amino acids long. CDR3 nucleotide sequence: TGCGCCAGCAGCGCACCGGGACACAAGGGGTACAATGAGCAGTTCTTC. Its protein is CASSAPGHKGYNEQFF.

This clone was recorded once. The V and J genes are TRBV28 and TRBJ2-3; D possibly corresponds to TRBD2 (6 bases). This CDR3 contains 17 residues. Trimming shortened V by 4 bases and J by 7 bases, and 24 bases separated the two germline ends. Germline-derived CDR1 and CDR2 are MDHEN and SYDVKM. The CDR3 reads CASSSSPSVTPYNTQYF. The CDR3 DNA is TGTGCCAGCAGTTCCTCCCCTAGCGTTACCCCCTATAATACGCAGTATTTT.

The chain uses TRBV6-1 and TRBJ1-3, with 7 bases that match TRBD1. Germline trimming cut 0 bases from V and 0 bases from J; bases unmatched to any gene: 11. This CDR3 is 19 amino acids long. The germline gives CDR1 MNHNS, CDR2 SASEGT. The CDR3 loop reads CASSEALNSQGGSGNTIYF. The CDR3 DNA sequence: TGTGCCAGCAGTGAAGCGCTGAATTCCCAGGGGGGCTCTGGAAACACCATATATTTT.

The chain is built from TRBV7-8 and TRBJ1-1; D remains ambiguous. Germline V gene sequence: CDR1 SGHVS, CDR2 FQNEAQ. Trimming cost V 0 bases and J 2 bases, with 19 bases left between them. This CDR3 is 18 amino acids long. The CDR3 loop is CASSLAMRLSAFNTEAFF. CDR3 bases: TGTGCCAGCAGCTTAGCAATGAGGTTGTCGGCCTTCAACACTGAAGCTTTCTTT.

V gene TRBV28 combines with J gene TRBJ1-1, with TRBD1 matching 7 bases. The junction had 5 bases not matched to a gene; V was cut back by 4 bases and J by 0 bases. Germline values: CDR1 MDHEN, CDR2 SYDVKM. The CDR3 contains 15 residues. The CDR3 reads CASSSAGTVNTEAFF. The CDR3 nucleotides are TGTGCCAGCAGTTCCGCCGGGACAGTGAACACTGAAGCTTTCTTT.

The gene calls are TRBV7-9 and TRBJ2-1; 11 bases match TRBD1. This CDR3 has 15 amino acids. From germline, CDR1 is SEHNR and CDR2 FQNEAQ (reference sequence). Trimming took 8 bases from V and 10 from J; bases not matched to a gene: 13. CDR3 residues: CASHRTGGVTGEQFF. The CDR3 DNA sequence: TGTGCCAGCCATCGGACAGGGGGCGTCACTGGGGAGCAGTTCTTC.

The chain links TRBV6-1 to TRBJ2-1, with TRBD2 as a possible D gene (5 bases). Trimming cost V 3 bases and J 1 base, with 7 bases left between them. CDR3 length: 14 residues. Looked up from germline, CDR1 is MNHNS and CDR2 is SASEGT. CDR3 sequence (DNA): TGTGCCAGCAGTGATGGCGGGTCCTACAATGAGCAGTTCTTC. This codes for CASSDGGSYNEQFF.

The chain couples TRBV5-1 to TRBJ2-3; D possibly corresponds to TRBD2 (6 bases). Germline-derived CDR1 and CDR2 are SGHRS and YFSETQ. The CDR3 runs 16 residues. Between the trimmed V and J ends, which lost 4 bases and 2 bases, there was a span of 17 bases. Here the CDR3 reads CASSLTRPIDTDTQYF. In DNA form, the CDR3 reads TGCGCCAGCAGCCTGACTAGACCTATCGACACAGATACGCAGTATTTT.

The chain employs TRBV11-3 and TRBJ2-5; the D gene is possibly TRBD1 (6 bases). CDR1 SGHNT and CDR2 YENEEA come from the germline V gene. The CDR3 is 17 amino acids. V was clipped by 5 bases and J by 7 bases, with 26 bases between them. The CDR3 is CASSQGLSIGPHGTQYF. As DNA, the CDR3 is TGTGCCAGCAGCCAGGGGCTGAGTATCGGGCCCCATGGGACCCAGTACTTC.